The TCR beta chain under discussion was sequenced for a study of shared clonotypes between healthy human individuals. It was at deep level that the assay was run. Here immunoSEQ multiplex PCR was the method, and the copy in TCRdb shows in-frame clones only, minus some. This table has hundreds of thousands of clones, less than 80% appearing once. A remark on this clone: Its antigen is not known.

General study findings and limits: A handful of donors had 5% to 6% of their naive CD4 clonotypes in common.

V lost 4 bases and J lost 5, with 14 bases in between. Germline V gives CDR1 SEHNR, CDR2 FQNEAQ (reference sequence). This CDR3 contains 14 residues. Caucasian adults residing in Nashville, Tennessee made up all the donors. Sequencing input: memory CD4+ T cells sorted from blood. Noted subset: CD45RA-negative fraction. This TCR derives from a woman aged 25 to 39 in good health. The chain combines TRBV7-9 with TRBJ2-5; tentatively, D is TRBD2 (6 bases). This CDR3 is CASSSTYAGETQYF. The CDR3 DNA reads TGTGCCAGCAGCTCAACTTACGCGGGGGAGACCCAGTACTTC. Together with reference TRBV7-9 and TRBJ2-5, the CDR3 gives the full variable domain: DTGVSQNPRHKITKRGQNVTFRCDPISEHNRLYWYRQTLGQGPEFLTYFQNEAQLEKSRLLSDRFSAERPKGSFSTLEIQRTEQGDSAMYLCASSSTYAGETQYFGPGTRLLVL.